The 6 T cell receptor beta chains given below trace back to one sample, sequenced in a study of blood T cell repertoires in COVID-19. Profiled with immunoSEQ multiplex PCR; TCRdb holds only in-frame clones, not every one. The table records about 130,000 clones, approximately 77% of them present only once. Sequencing input: peripheral blood. The receptors come from a man at least 80 years old with acute or convalescent COVID-19.

V usage is TRBV2 and J usage is TRBJ2-2, with TRBD1 as a possible D gene (6 bases). Trimming left V 7 bases short and J 4 bases short, with 19 bases between. There are 16 residues in the CDR3. The germline V gene has CDR1 SNHLY and CDR2 FYNNEI. DNA of the CDR3: TGTGCCAGCACCCAGCAGGGGTCAGTAGGCACCGGGGAGCTGTTTTTT. This codes for CASTQQGSVGTGELFF. The complete variable domain, with remaining parts taken from reference TRBV2 and TRBJ2-2, reads EPEVTQTPSHQVTQMGQEVILRCVPISNHLYFYWYRQILGQKVEFLVSFYNNEISEKSEIFDDQFSVERPDGSNFTLKIRSTKLEDSAMYFCASTQQGSVGTGELFFGEGSRLTVL.

The chain has TRBV7-2 and TRBJ2-7; no definite D call. The CDR3 runs 12 residues. Germline-derived CDR1 and CDR2 are SGHTA and FQGNSA. V lost 5 bases and J lost 4, with 9 bases in between. In nucleotides, the CDR3 is TGTGCCAGCAGCGCCATCGGGTACGAGCAGTACTTC. This sequence encodes CASSAIGYEQYF.

The V gene is TRBV6-5, the J gene TRBJ2-7, with 7 bases that match TRBD1. Germline loops: CDR1 MNHEY, CDR2 SVGAGI. Germline trimming cut 5 bases from V and 4 bases from J; bases unmatched to any gene: 5. The CDR3 has 13 residues. The DNA of the CDR3 is TGTGCCAGCAGTCCCGGACAGGAATACGAGCAGTACTTC. Amino acids: CASSPGQEYEQYF.

This clone has just a few counts. The junction departs from germline at one end; a sequencing error may be responsible. The chain links TRBV28 to TRBJ2-5; D uncertain. The CDR3 has 14 residues. Germline V lookup: CDR1 MDHEN, CDR2 SYDVKM. CDR3 nucleotides: TGTGCCAGCAGTCTATGGGCCAGTCAAGAGACCCAGTACTTC. Protein sequence: CASSLWASQETQYF.

The genes are TRBV6-6 and TRBJ2-5; D may be TRBD2 (6 bases). Germline V lookup: CDR1 MNHNY, CDR2 SVGAGI (reference sequence). V shed 5 bases and J shed 4 bases, with 14 bases lying between them. This CDR3 region has 14 residues. This CDR3 reads CASSTQAGGETQYF. The CDR3, as DNA: TGTGCCAGCAGTACCCAGGCCGGGGGAGAGACCCAGTACTTC.

The V gene is TRBV3-1 (or the pseudogene TRBV3-2), the J gene TRBJ2-2, with 8 nucleotides matching TRBD1. The CDR3 is 15 amino acids. V lost 2 bases to trimming and J lost 6 bases; unmatched junction nucleotides: 5. In germline, CDR1 is LGHDT, CDR2 YNNKEL (reference sequence). CDR3 in amino acids: CASSQSAGGPGELFF. The CDR3 DNA follows: TGTGCCAGCAGCCAATCCGCAGGGGGCCCCGGGGAGCTGTTTTTT.